Listed here is a single T cell receptor (beta chain). Libraries were prepared by immunoSEQ multiplex PCR; TCRdb keeps only in-frame clonotypes and omits some of them. The sample lists tens of thousands of clones; approximately 84% were seen once. This sample was included in a study of blood T cell repertoires in COVID-19. This CDR3 has 12 residues. Trimming took 5 bases from V and 9 from J, leaving 11 bases between them. The receptor was derived from a man over 45 with acute or convalescent COVID-19. The V call is TRBV12-3 or TRBV12-4, the J call TRBJ2-1; D gene unclear. The sequenced sample consisted of peripheral blood. The CDR3 nucleotides are TGTGCCAGCAGTCCCCAAGCTGGTGAGCAGTTCTTC. Protein sequence: CASSPQAGEQFF.